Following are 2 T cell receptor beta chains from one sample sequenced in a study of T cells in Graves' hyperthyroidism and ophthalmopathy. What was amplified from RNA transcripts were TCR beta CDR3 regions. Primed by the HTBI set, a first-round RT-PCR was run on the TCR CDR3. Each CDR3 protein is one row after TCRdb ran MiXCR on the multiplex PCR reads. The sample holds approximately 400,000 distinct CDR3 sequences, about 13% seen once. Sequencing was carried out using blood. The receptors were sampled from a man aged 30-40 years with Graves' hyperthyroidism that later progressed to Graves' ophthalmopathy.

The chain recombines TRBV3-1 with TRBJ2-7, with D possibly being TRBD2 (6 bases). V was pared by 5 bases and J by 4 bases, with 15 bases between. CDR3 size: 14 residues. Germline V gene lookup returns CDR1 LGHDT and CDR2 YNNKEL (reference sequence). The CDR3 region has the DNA TGTGCCAGCAGCGTAGGGTCGGGGACTTACGAGCAGTACTTC. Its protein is CASSVGSGTYEQYF.

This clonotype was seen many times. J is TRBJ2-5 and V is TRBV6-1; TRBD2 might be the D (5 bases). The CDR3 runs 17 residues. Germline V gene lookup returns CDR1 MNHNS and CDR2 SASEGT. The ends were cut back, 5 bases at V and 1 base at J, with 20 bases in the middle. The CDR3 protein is CASSYGRGQRVQETQYF. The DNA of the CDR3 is TGTGCCAGCAGTTACGGCCGAGGTCAGAGGGTCCAAGAGACCCAGTACTTC.